The 12 T cell receptor beta chains below come from one sample, sequenced in a study of early T cells in non-severe SARS-CoV-2 infection. TCRdb analysed the 5' RACE reads with MiXCR anew, one entry per CDR3 protein. The profile shows around 25,000 distinct CDR3 sequences, 5.5% to 7% of them singletons. The sequenced sample was whole blood. The receptors were gathered from an adult who was a healthcare worker with PCR-confirmed SARS-CoV-2 infection or an uninfected control (not recorded which).

This clonotype was observed a few times. The chain couples TRBV27 to TRBJ1-5; D unresolved. This CDR3 has 14 amino acids. Germline V lookup: CDR1 MNHEY, CDR2 SMNVEV (reference sequence). V dropped 2 bases and J dropped 2 bases, with 7 bases sitting between them. CDR3 sequence: CASSLAVGNQPQHF. In DNA, the CDR3 is TGTGCCAGCAGTTTAGCGGTGGGCAATCAGCCCCAGCATTTT.

The V gene is TRBV18, the J gene TRBJ2-5; 7 positions match TRBD1. V shed 3 bases, J shed 5 bases, and the junction held 3 bases outside the gene matches. The CDR3 consists of 13 residues. Germline values: CDR1 KGHSH, CDR2 LQKENI. Written as DNA, the CDR3 is TGTGCCAGCTCACCTAGGGGGCTGGAGACCCAGTACTTC. This gives the protein CASSPRGLETQYF.

This clonotype came up many times. This chain connects TRBV7-2 to TRBJ1-3; D gene uncertain. The CDR3 has 15 residues. Germline CDR1 is SGHTA and CDR2 is FQGNSA. The germline V and J ends were trimmed by 0 bases and 0 bases, with 6 bases remaining between them. Here the CDR3 DNA reads TGTGCCAGCAGCTTAGCGGCGGTCTCTGGAAACACCATATATTTT. This encodes CASSLAAVSGNTIYF.

Comment on this clonotype: This may be a read error: a much more frequent sequence differs by one nucleotide. The V call is TRBV5-1, the J call TRBJ2-2; TRBD1 aligns across 7 bases. The CDR3 totals 15 residues. In germline, CDR1 is SGHRS, CDR2 YFSETQ. DNA for the CDR3: TGCGCCAGCAGCTCCGACAGGGCGTACTCCGGGGAGCCGTTTTTT. It is translated as CASSSDRAYSGEPFF.

This clonotype was seen ten or more times. The rearrangement uses TRBV29-1 and TRBJ1-1; D remains ambiguous. In germline, CDR1 is SQVTM, CDR2 ANQGSEA. V lost 3 bases and J lost 7, with 18 bases in between. The CDR3 is made up of 14 amino acids. CDR3 protein: CSVDEAGANVEAFF. The DNA of the CDR3 is TGCAGCGTTGATGAGGCGGGAGCCAACGTTGAAGCTTTCTTT.

This clonotype was observed many times. The chain recombines TRBV13 with TRBJ1-1; TRBD1 might be the D (6 bases). In germline, CDR1 is PRHDT, CDR2 FYEKMQ (reference sequence). This CDR3 has 15 residues. V was trimmed by 5 bases and J by 0 bases, leaving 13 bases between them. The chain's CDR3 is CASSAVQGLNTEAFF. CDR3 coding DNA: TGTGCCAGCAGCGCAGTACAGGGTCTGAACACTGAAGCTTTCTTT.

This clonotype was seen repeatedly, ten times or more. The chain carries TRBV28 and TRBJ2-6, with 9 bases matching TRBD1. The CDR3 is 18 amino acids. Germline CDR1 is MDHEN and CDR2 is SYDVKM. V lost 4 bases, J lost 2 bases, and 9 bases stayed unmatched. The CDR3: CASSSSTGGKTGANVLTF. The CDR3 DNA is TGTGCCAGCAGTTCCTCAACAGGGGGCAAAACTGGGGCCAACGTCCTGACTTTC.

The chain couples TRBV5-4 to TRBJ2-5; no firm D call. This CDR3 comprises 13 residues. V gave up 4 bases and J gave up 2 bases, with 9 bases separating them. Germline V gene data show CDR1 as SGHNT and CDR2 as YYREEE (reference sequence). The CDR3 sequence is CASSIEKQETQYF. The CDR3 nucleotides read TGTGCCAGCAGCATAGAAAAACAAGAGACCCAGTACTTC.

CDR3: CASSKVEEKTANYGYTF. CDR3 nucleotides: TGTGCCAGCAGCAAAGTAGAAGAAAAGACCGCTAACTATGGCTACACCTTC. The chain couples TRBV21-1 to TRBJ1-2. TRBV21-1 constitutes a pseudogene. There are 17 residues in the CDR3.

This clonotype is medium-sized. The V and J genes are TRBV18 and TRBJ1-6; D is possibly TRBD1 (6 bases). The V gene lost 2 bases and the J gene lost 9 bases, with 8 bases spanning the gap. Germline-derived CDR1 and CDR2 are KGHSH and LQKENI. The CDR3 is 13 residues long. CDR3 bases: TGTGCCAGCTCACCAGGGGGCAGTTCACCCCTCCACTTT. Its translation: CASSPGGSSPLHF.

The gene calls are TRBV12-3 or TRBV12-4 and TRBJ1-5, with TRBD1 identical over 7 bases. CDR3 length: 17 amino acids. V shed 5 bases and J 5 bases; nucleotides not matched to a gene: 15. Here the CDR3 reads CASSTRGRHQEDQPQHF. In DNA, the CDR3 is TGTGCCAGCAGTACTAGGGGGCGACACCAGGAGGATCAGCCCCAGCATTTT.

This clonotype came up a few times. The J gene is TRBJ2-1, the V gene TRBV14; TRBD2 matches 10 bases. V lost 4 bases to trimming and J lost 5 bases; unmatched junction nucleotides: 8. Germline V gene sequence: CDR1 SGHDN, CDR2 FVKESK. This CDR3 comprises 16 residues. The CDR3, as DNA: TGTGCCAGCAGCCTGCCGGGACTAGCGAATAACAATGAGCAGTTCTTC. It encodes CASSLPGLANNNEQFF.